This is a list of T cell receptor beta chains from one sample in a study of cytomegalovirus exposure and HLA in healthy donors. Some clones are missing from TCRdb's copy, which holds only in-frame ones; the method was immunoSEQ multiplex PCR. The sample has roughly 120,000 clones; approximately 80% are singletons. The material sequenced was PBMCs. These receptor sequences come from a male donor in good health and CMV-seropositive. CDR3s include the opening cysteine and the closing phenylalanine or tryptophan. The D gene is left open where the match is weak. Size is stated for part of the rows, as once, few or many counts, or as a class when the clone is expanded.

CDR3nt | CDR3aa | j_gene | abundance | v_gene | len | d_gene
TGCGCCAGCAGCTTGGACCCCACTAGTAGCACAGATACGCAGTATTTT | CASSLDPTSSTDTQYF | TRBJ2-3 | NA | TRBV5-1 | 16 | NA
TGTGCCAGCAGCTTGCCAGGGGAACCTGGGGCCAACGTCCTGACTTTC | CASSLPGEPGANVLTF | TRBJ2-6 | NA | TRBV5-4 | 16 | NA
TGTGCCAGCAGCGCCGACACAAGGACAAGAACCTACGAGCAGTACTTC | CASSADTRTRTYEQYF | TRBJ2-7 | NA | TRBV7-9 | 16 | NA
TGTGCCATCAGTGAATTACAAACCACATCCGAGCAGTACTTC | CAISELQTTSEQYF | TRBJ2-7 | few | TRBV10-3 | 14 | NA
TGTGCCAGCAGTCCCGCTGGACAGGGTGTCAATGAGCAGTTCTTC | CASSPAGQGVNEQFF | TRBJ2-1 | NA | TRBV28 | 15 | TRBD1
TGTGCCAGCAGCTTTCGACGGGAGACAGATACGCAGTATTTT | CASSFRRETDTQYF | TRBJ2-3 | once | TRBV7-8 | 14 | NA
TGTGCCAGCAGTGCGGAGGTGAGCACTGAAGCTTTCTTT | CASSAEVSTEAFF | TRBJ1-1 | few | TRBV6-1 | 13 | NA
TGTGCCAGCAGTTACTCCGACAGGGGCACTGAAGCTTTCTTT | CASSYSDRGTEAFF | TRBJ1-1 | NA | TRBV6-6 | 14 | TRBD1
TGTGCCAGCAGCCGCGGACTAGCGGCCCCTTCCCCCCTTAATGAGCAGTTCTTC | CASSRGLAAPSPLNEQFF | TRBJ2-1 | NA | TRBV11-2 | 18 | TRBD2
TGCGCCAGCAGCTTGGGGAGCCGTGCCGGAGCTTTCTTT | CASSLGSRAGAFF | TRBJ1-1 | NA | TRBV5-1 | 13 | NA
TGTGCCAGCAGCGCCGGGACAGGGGGGCCCAATGAGCAGTTCTTC | CASSAGTGGPNEQFF | TRBJ2-1 | once | TRBV9 | 15 | TRBD1
TGTGCCAGCAGCCCGTATGGGACAGGGGGCGGCTTAGGGTCACCCCTCCACTTT | CASSPYGTGGGLGSPLHF | TRBJ1-6 | NA | TRBV5-4 | 18 | TRBD1
TGTGCCAGCAGCTTAGTCGGGACAGCGTACAATGAGCAGTTCTTC | CASSLVGTAYNEQFF | TRBJ2-1 | NA | TRBV7-2 | 15 | TRBD1
TGTGCCAGTAGTATCCGAGGGACAGAGTTCTCCTACGAGCAGTACTTC | CASSIRGTEFSYEQYF | TRBJ2-7 | NA | TRBV19 | 16 | TRBD1
TGTGCCAGCAGTTACGGGAGTCTTTACGAGCAGTACTTC | CASSYGSLYEQYF | TRBJ2-7 | NA | TRBV27 | 13 | NA
TGTGCCAGCAGCCACAATACAGGGGGTGAAAAACTGTTTTTT | CASSHNTGGEKLFF | TRBJ1-4 | NA | TRBV6-1 | 14 | TRBD1
TGCGCCAGCAGCCAAGCTACTTTGGGCGGGATGTGGAATGAGCAGTTCTTC | CASSQATLGGMWNEQFF | TRBJ2-1 | NA | TRBV4-3 | 17 | NA
TGTGCCTGGAGTGGAGGTCTGGGAGCAGGGGGTATTGAAAAACTGTTTTTT | CAWSGGLGAGGIEKLFF | TRBJ1-4 | once | TRBV30 | 17 | TRBD1
TGTGCCAGCAGCCCCCGACAGGGGGGGAGTGTACGGTACAATGAGCAGTTCTTC | CASSPRQGGSVRYNEQFF | TRBJ2-1 | few | TRBV9 | 18 | TRBD1
TGTGCCACCGTTCAGGGGGCGAGGGGAAACACCATATATTTT | CATVQGARGNTIYF | TRBJ1-3 | NA | TRBV28 | 14 | TRBD1
TGTGCCAGCAGCGCCCCCCTACAGGGCTCTGGGGCCAACGTCCTGACTTTC | CASSAPLQGSGANVLTF | TRBJ2-6 | NA | TRBV9 | 17 | NA
TGTGCCAGCAACACCCTGGTTTTCTCTGGAAACACCATATATTTT | CASNTLVFSGNTIYF | TRBJ1-3 | NA | TRBV7-9 | 15 | NA
TGTGCCAGCAGCCTCAACACAGGGGGCCCCTACGAGCAGTACTTC | CASSLNTGGPYEQYF | TRBJ2-7 | few | TRBV4-2 | 15 | TRBD1
TGTGCCAGCACCGAAGAGCGCACGGCGGGATTCTACGAGCAGTACTTC | CASTEERTAGFYEQYF | TRBJ2-7 | NA | TRBV7-6 | 16 | NA
TGCGCCAGCAGCGCCGGACTAGTGGGTGAGCAGTTCTTC | CASSAGLVGEQFF | TRBJ2-1 | few | TRBV5-1 | 13 | TRBD2
TGTGCCAGTAGTACTTCTACAGGGTATTACTCCTACAATGAGCAGTTCTTC | CASSTSTGYYSYNEQFF | TRBJ2-1 | NA | TRBV19 | 17 | NA
TGTGCCAGCAGTCCCCCCTCCGGGACAGGGGGCGGTCCTCAGTACTTC | CASSPPSGTGGGPQYF | TRBJ2-7 | NA | TRBV28 | 16 | TRBD1
TGCGCCAGCAGCCAGGTTCCAGGGCAGGAGCAGTACTTC | CASSQVPGQEQYF | TRBJ2-7 | NA | TRBV4-1 | 13 | NA
TGCGCCAGCAGCTTAGGGACTGGGACAGTGGACGAGCAGTACTTC | CASSLGTGTVDEQYF | TRBJ2-7 | NA | TRBV5-1 | 15 | NA
TGTGCCAGCAGCATAGGGACAGCTTCCTACGAGCAGTACTTC | CASSIGTASYEQYF | TRBJ2-7 | NA | TRBV7-9 | 14 | TRBD1
TGTGCCAGCAGCTTAGCACGGGGGAATGAAAAACTGTTTTTT | CASSLARGNEKLFF | TRBJ1-4 | NA | TRBV7-2 | 14 | NA
TGTGCCAGCAGTGGTGGCAGTTCTCTGGATACGCAGTATTTT | CASSGGSSLDTQYF | TRBJ2-3 | NA | TRBV2 | 14 | NA
TGTTCCAGCAGGCATAATACAGGGGGCAGGGACGAGCAGTACTTC | CSSRHNTGGRDEQYF | TRBJ2-7 | NA | TRBV7-9 | 15 | TRBD1
TGTGCCAGTAGTTTGCGGGACGGCTCCTACGAGCAGTACTTC | CASSLRDGSYEQYF | TRBJ2-7 | once | TRBV19 | 14 | NA
TGTGCCAGCAGCTTCGCGGGAGGGCCTGCCTACGAGCAGTACTTC | CASSFAGGPAYEQYF | TRBJ2-7 | NA | TRBV7-2 | 15 | TRBD2
TGTGCCAGCAGTCTGGACAGGGGATCCTACGAGCAGTACTTC | CASSLDRGSYEQYF | TRBJ2-7 | NA | TRBV28 | 14 | TRBD1
TGTGCCAGCAGTCCGCTTCCCCCCGGGAGTAGCACCACCGAGCAGTACTTC | CASSPLPPGSSTTEQYF | TRBJ2-7 | NA | TRBV27 | 17 | NA
TGTGCCAGCAGCATCACAGGGGGGGAAACACAAGAGACCCAGTACTTC | CASSITGGETQETQYF | TRBJ2-5 | NA | TRBV7-6 | 16 | NA
TGTGCCAGCAGTTCCCCGGGCGGGACTGTTACCGGGGAGCTGTTTTTT | CASSSPGGTVTGELFF | TRBJ2-2 | NA | TRBV27 | 16 | NA
TGTGCCAGCAGCTTCTTGTCAGACTACGAGCAGTACTTC | CASSFLSDYEQYF | TRBJ2-7 | once | TRBV7-9 | 13 | NA
TGTGCCAGTAGCCCCAGGAGGAACTCCTACGAGCAGTACTTC | CASSPRRNSYEQYF | TRBJ2-7 | NA | TRBV19 | 14 | NA
TGTGCCAGCGAAAAGACAGGGGGCGGGCGACTGTTTTTT | CASEKTGGGRLFF | TRBJ1-4 | NA | TRBV19 | 13 | TRBD1
TGTGCCAGCACCAAAGGACTAGCGGGACGTGAGCAGTTCTTC | CASTKGLAGREQFF | TRBJ2-1 | few | TRBV28 | 14 | TRBD2
TGTGCCATCAAGGAGGGCAGCTCCTACGAGCAGTACTTC | CAIKEGSSYEQYF | TRBJ2-7 | once | TRBV10-3 | 13 | NA
TGTGCCTGGAGCAGGGGGCCCATGAACACTGAAGCTTTCTTT | CAWSRGPMNTEAFF | TRBJ1-1 | NA | TRBV30 | 14 | TRBD1
TGTGCCAGCAGTTTATCGGGACAGGGGGCATTTGGCGAGCAGTACTTC | CASSLSGQGAFGEQYF | TRBJ2-7 | once | TRBV27 | 16 | TRBD1
TGTGCCAGCAGGCCCTACGGGACACTCTTCTCCTACGAGCAGTACTTC | CASRPYGTLFSYEQYF | TRBJ2-7 | NA | TRBV28 | 16 | NA
TGCGCCAGCAGCCAAGAAACGCGAAACATTCAGTACTTC | CASSQETRNIQYF | TRBJ2-4 | NA | TRBV4-3 | 13 | NA
TGTGCCAGCAGCTTCGGCCTTAGGGGTGAAGCTTTCTTT | CASSFGLRGEAFF | TRBJ1-1 | NA | TRBV7-6 | 13 | NA
TGTGCCAGAAGCTTAGCGAGGAGACGGTATCAAGAGACCCAGTACTTC | CARSLARRRYQETQYF | TRBJ2-5 | NA | TRBV7-5 | 16 | NA
TGTGCCAGCAGCTTAGATTTGGCGGGCGCCACTGAAGCTTTCTTT | CASSLDLAGATEAFF | TRBJ1-1 | once | TRBV11-2 | 15 | NA
TGTGCCAGCAGTGAACGGGACTCCCTCACAGATACGCAGTATTTT | CASSERDSLTDTQYF | TRBJ2-3 | NA | TRBV2 | 15 | NA
TGTGCCAGCTTCGGAGAGTTGAGGGTTAACACTGAAGCTTTCTTT | CASFGELRVNTEAFF | TRBJ1-1 | NA | TRBV2 | 15 | NA
TGTGCCAGCAGTGACTTAGCGGGGGGACAGTTCTTC | CASSDLAGGQFF | TRBJ2-1 | once | TRBV6-4 | 12 | TRBD2
TGTGCCAGCAGCTTTAGGGGAGGGAGTGAAAAACTGTTTTTT | CASSFRGGSEKLFF | TRBJ1-4 | once | TRBV11-2 | 14 | NA
TGTGCCAGCACCTCACTAGCGGGAGAAGGCTACGAGCAGTACTTC | CASTSLAGEGYEQYF | TRBJ2-7 | NA | TRBV6-5 | 15 | TRBD2